This T cell receptor beta chain was sequenced during a study of T cells in Graves' hyperthyroidism and ophthalmopathy. Graves' hyperthyroidism showing no ophthalmopathy progression within 18 months was considered stable. Authors of the study amplified TCR beta CDR3 regions from RNA transcripts. The HTBI primer set served for first-round RT-PCR of the TCR CDR3. From the multiplex PCR reads, TCRdb called clonotypes with MiXCR, one entry per CDR3 protein. The sample lists a few hundred thousand distinct CDR3 sequences, roughly 13% occurring once. This clonotype was counted ten times or more. The V end lost 8 bases, the J end lost 0 bases, and 14 bases lay between the germline ends. CDR1 is MDHEN and CDR2 is SYDVKM in the germline V gene. CDR3 length: 15 amino acids.

The rearrangement joins TRBV28 to TRBJ2-1, with a weak D call TRBD2 (5 bases). The sequencing input was blood. The receptor's source is a woman under 30 with Graves' hyperthyroidism. The CDR3 DNA follows: TGTGCCAGCGCTCCAGGACTGAGCTCCTACAATGAGCAGTTCTTC. It yields the protein CASAPGLSSYNEQFF.